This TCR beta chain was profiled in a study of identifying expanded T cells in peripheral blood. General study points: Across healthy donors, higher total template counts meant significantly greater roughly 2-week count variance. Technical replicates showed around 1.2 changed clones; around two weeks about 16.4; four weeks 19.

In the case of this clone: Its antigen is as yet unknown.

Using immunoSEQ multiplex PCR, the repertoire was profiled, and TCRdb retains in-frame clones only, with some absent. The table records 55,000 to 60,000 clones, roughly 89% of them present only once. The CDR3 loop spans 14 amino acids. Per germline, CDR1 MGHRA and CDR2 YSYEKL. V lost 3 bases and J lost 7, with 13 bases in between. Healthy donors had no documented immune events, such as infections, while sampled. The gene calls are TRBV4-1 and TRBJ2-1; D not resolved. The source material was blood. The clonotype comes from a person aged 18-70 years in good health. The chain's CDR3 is CASSQARLGNEQFF. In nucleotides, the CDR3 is TGCGCCAGCAGCCAGGCGCGATTGGGGAATGAGCAGTTCTTC.